One sample yielded the 24 T cell receptor beta chains listed below, sequenced in a study of T cell responses to AZD1222 COVID-19 vaccine. Repertoires were generated with immunoSEQ multiplex PCR, while TCRdb's copy carries only in-frame clones and drops some. The sample lists some 150,000 clones, just over 90% occurring once. Sequenced here: peripheral blood, sampled on day 0 of AZD1222 vaccination. These TCRs come from an adult in good health.

The rearrangement joins TRBV27 to TRBJ2-3; a possible D gene is TRBD1 (6 bases). Germline CDR1 is MNHEY and CDR2 is SMNVEV (reference sequence). The CDR3 is made up of 17 amino acids. The germline V and J ends were trimmed by 2 bases and 1 base, with 16 bases remaining between them. CDR3 nucleotide sequence: TGTGCCAGCAGTTTAGTCCCGCCAGGGGAAGGCACAGATACGCAGTATTTT. Encoded protein: CASSLVPPGEGTDTQYF.

V is TRBV6-1 and J is TRBJ2-7; TRBD2 might be the D (5 bases). Trimming removed 8 bases from V and 12 bases from J, with 23 bases in between. The CDR3 totals 13 residues. CDR1 and CDR2 from the germline V gene are MNHNS and SASEGT. The chain's CDR3 is CASLSRTTGYRYF. For the CDR3, the DNA is TGTGCCAGCCTTAGCAGGACCACGGGGTATCGGTACTTC.

The chain combines TRBV7-2 with TRBJ1-1; maybe TRBD1 (6 bases). The CDR3 has 14 amino acids. Germline-derived CDR1 and CDR2 are SGHTA and FQGNSA. V lost 1 base and J lost 3, with 9 bases in between. The CDR3 DNA reads TGTGCCAGCAGCTTAGTGGACAGTTACACTGAAGCTTTCTTT. This codes for CASSLVDSYTEAFF.

The V call is TRBV5-1, the J call TRBJ1-2; no reliable D call. The V gene's germline CDR1 is SGHRS and CDR2 YFSETQ. This CDR3 contains 13 residues. V was pared by 0 bases and J by 0 bases, with 3 bases between. CDR3 sequence reads: CASSLETNYGYTF. The DNA for the CDR3 is TGCGCCAGCAGCTTGGAAACTAACTATGGCTACACCTTC.

The V call is TRBV2, the J call TRBJ2-3; D may be TRBD1 or TRBD2 (5 bases each). CDR1 SNHLY and CDR2 FYNNEI come from the germline V gene. The V gene lost 2 bases and the J gene lost 6 bases, with 12 bases spanning the gap. The CDR3 extends over 14 amino acids. The CDR3 bases are TGTGCCAGCAGTGAATTGGGGGTTGGGGATACGCAGTATTTT. Translated, it gives CASSELGVGDTQYF. The full variable domain, completed using reference TRBV2 and TRBJ2-3, is EPEVTQTPSHQVTQMGQEVILRCVPISNHLYFYWYRQILGQKVEFLVSFYNNEISEKSEIFDDQFSVERPDGSNFTLKIRSTKLEDSAMYFCASSELGVGDTQYFGPGTRLTVL.

This clone appeared a few times. V and J are TRBV9 and TRBJ2-1, with D possibly being TRBD2 (5 bases). In germline, CDR1 is SGDLS, CDR2 YYNGEE. The ends were cut back, 0 bases at V and 7 bases at J, with 14 bases in the middle. This CDR3 is 15 amino acids long. In DNA form, the CDR3 reads TGTGCCAGCAGCGTAGGAGGGCGATTACAGAATGAGCAGTTCTTC. Protein sequence: CASSVGGRLQNEQFF.

The V call is TRBV19, the J call TRBJ2-3; 8 bases agree with TRBD2. J gave up 10 bases and V 5 bases, and 8 bases lay outside the gene matches. There are 13 residues in the CDR3. CDR1 is LNHDA and CDR2 is SQIVND in the germline V gene (reference sequence). CDR3 nucleotide sequence: TGTGCCAGTAGTCGCTTACTAGCGGCGTCGCAGTATTTT. Protein: CASSRLLAASQYF.

The rearrangement joins TRBV11-2 to TRBJ2-7, with TRBD2 matching 9 bases. With V trimmed by 5 bases and J by 3 bases, 11 bases remained unmatched. The CDR3 has 16 residues. CDR1 and CDR2 from the germline V gene are SGHAT and FQNNGV. Written as DNA, the CDR3 is TGTGCCAGCAGCCGCCTCGTCAGCGGGAGGTTCTACGAGCAGTACTTC. Residues: CASSRLVSGRFYEQYF.

The chain is built from TRBV24-1 and TRBJ2-1; 9 bases line up with TRBD1. J gave up 7 bases and V 3 bases, and 9 bases lay outside the gene matches. The CDR3 sequence is 16 residues long. From germline, CDR1 is KGHDR and CDR2 SFDVKD. CDR3 nucleotide sequence: TGTGCCACCAGTGATCCCAGGACAGGGGAGGCGAATGAGCAGTTCTTC. It specifies CATSDPRTGEANEQFF.

The gene calls are TRBV28 and TRBJ2-7; D gene unclear. This CDR3 region has 14 residues. Trimming stripped 8 bases from V and 1 base from J, with 15 bases between. CDR1 MDHEN and CDR2 SYDVKM come from the germline V gene. CDR3 region: CASGLRVESYEQYF. Written as DNA, the CDR3 is TGTGCCAGCGGGTTACGGGTAGAGTCCTACGAGCAGTACTTC. Drawing the rest from reference TRBV28 and TRBJ2-7, the complete variable domain is DVKVTQSSRYLVKRTGEKVFLECVQDMDHENMFWYRQDPGLGLRLIYFSYDVKMKEKGDIPEGYSVSREKKERFSLILESASTNQTSMYLCASGLRVESYEQYFGPGTRLTVT.

This chain uses TRBV7-9 with TRBJ2-7, with 7 nucleotides matching TRBD1. This CDR3 has 16 residues. The germline V gene has CDR1 SEHNR and CDR2 FQNEAQ (reference sequence). With 1 base clipped from V and 0 bases from J, the junction kept 6 bases outside the gene matches. The CDR3 here is CASSLVTDRSSYEQYF. Written as DNA, the CDR3 is TGTGCCAGCAGCTTAGTGACGGACAGGTCCTCCTACGAGCAGTACTTC.

Only one count was recorded for this clone. The sample holds other DNA sequences that translate to the same CDR3. The chain links TRBV7-3 to TRBJ1-1; perhaps TRBD1 as D (6 bases). Germline CDR1 SGHTA, CDR2 FQGTGA. Between the trimmed V and J ends, which lost 0 bases and 3 bases, there was a span of 8 bases. This CDR3 spans 14 amino acids. The CDR3 loop is CASSLTGGDTEAFF. CDR3 DNA sequence: TGTGCCAGCAGCTTAACAGGGGGAGACACTGAAGCTTTCTTT.

The gene calls are TRBV3-1 (or the pseudogene TRBV3-2) and TRBJ1-6, with TRBD1 matching 7 bases. With 2 bases clipped from V and 10 bases from J, the junction kept 8 bases outside the gene matches. Germline values: CDR1 LGHDT, CDR2 YNNKEL (reference sequence). There are 15 residues in the CDR3. CDR3 loop: CASSQWAGGRSPLHF. As DNA, the CDR3 is TGTGCCAGCAGCCAATGGGCAGGGGGACGATCACCCCTCCACTTT.

The chain combines TRBV6-5 with TRBJ1-3; the match to TRBD1 covers 7 bases. The germline V gene encodes CDR1 MNHEY and CDR2 SVGAGI. The CDR3 totals 15 residues. V lost 5 bases to trimming and J lost 3 bases; unmatched junction nucleotides: 7. CDR3 in DNA: TGTGCCAGCAGTACCCGACAGGGACATGGAAACACCATATATTTT. This translates into CASSTRQGHGNTIYF.

The gene calls are TRBV28 and TRBJ1-2; 7 bases map to TRBD1. CDR1 and CDR2 from the germline V gene are MDHEN and SYDVKM. The CDR3 totals 14 residues. V gave up 3 bases and J gave up 5 bases; unmatched junction bases: 6. CDR3 nucleotide sequence: TGTGCCAGCAGTTTGGGGCAGGGGGGATATGGCTACACCTTC. This translates into CASSLGQGGYGYTF.

The chain combines TRBV19 with TRBJ2-2, with 8 bases matching TRBD1. Germline V gene data show CDR1 as LNHDA and CDR2 as SQIVND (reference sequence). J gave up 1 base and V 4 bases, and 8 bases lay outside the gene matches. The CDR3 totals 17 residues. CDR3 amino acids: CASSTHPGTGNTGELFF. For the CDR3, the DNA is TGTGCCAGTAGTACTCACCCAGGGACAGGGAACACCGGGGAGCTGTTTTTT.

The chain carries TRBV7-9 and TRBJ1-6; D not certain. V lost 2 bases and J lost 10, with 9 bases in between. Germline CDR1 SEHNR, CDR2 FQNEAQ (reference sequence). The CDR3 totals 13 residues. The CDR3 loop is CASSLLQPSPLHF. CDR3 DNA sequence: TGTGCCAGCAGCTTACTCCAGCCCTCACCCCTCCACTTT.

The rearrangement joins TRBV5-1 to TRBJ2-1; D possibly corresponds to TRBD1 (5 bases). Germline V CDR1 and CDR2: SGHRS, YFSETQ. V lost 1 base and J lost 9, with 17 bases in between. This CDR3 comprises 15 residues. For the CDR3, the DNA is TGCGCCAGCAGCTTGCAGGGATCCCCCACAATTGAGCAGTTCTTC. It codes for CASSLQGSPTIEQFF.

This clone was recorded only once. The chain uses TRBV3-1 (or the pseudogene TRBV3-2) and TRBJ2-3; TRBD2 is a possible D gene (7 bases). Germline-derived CDR1 and CDR2 are LGHDT and YNNKEL (reference sequence). The CDR3 runs to 16 residues. V was pared by 0 bases and J by 3 bases, with 13 bases between. DNA for the CDR3: TGTGCCAGCAGCCAAGATGGAGGGGGGGAGACAGATACGCAGTATTTT. This codes for CASSQDGGGETDTQYF.

The chain couples TRBV25-1 to TRBJ2-6, with a possible D match to TRBD1 (5 bases). With 6 bases removed from V and 4 bases from J, the gap between germline ends came to 10 bases. This CDR3 region has 14 residues. Germline V lookup: CDR1 MGHDK, CDR2 SYGVNS. CDR3 DNA: TGTGCCAGCAGGCTGACAGAAGGGGCCAACGTCCTGACTTTC. Amino acids: CASRLTEGANVLTF.

This clone was seen once. The chain is built from TRBV12-3 or TRBV12-4 and TRBJ1-4, with a tentative D call TRBD1 (6 bases). The CDR3 contains 13 residues. V lost 4 bases and J lost 8, with 11 bases in between. CDR3 coding DNA: TGTGCCAGCAGTTCCAGGGGTGGGGAAAAACTGTTTTTT. The encoded protein is CASSSRGGEKLFF.

The CDR3 here is CASSLYRAGANTEAFF. The CDR3 DNA is TGTGCCAGCAGCTTATACCGAGCAGGGGCGAACACTGAAGCTTTCTTT. This chain uses TRBV7-9 with TRBJ1-1, with D possibly TRBD1 on 6 matching bases. V was shortened by 2 bases and J by 1 base, with 14 bases between the two germline ends. The CDR3 is 16 residues long. CDR1 is SEHNR, CDR2 FQNEAQ, per germline (reference sequence).

The rearrangement uses TRBV6-5 and TRBJ1-6; a weak D match, TRBD1 (5 bases). This CDR3 contains 15 residues. Germline V gene sequence: CDR1 MNHEY, CDR2 SVGAGI. The V gene lost 7 bases and the J gene lost 13 bases, with 23 bases spanning the gap. DNA of the CDR3: TGTGCCAGCAACCCTCAAAGGGGTGTTCCTAATCCCCTCCACTTT. Its protein product is CASNPQRGVPNPLHF.

The V call is TRBV7-6, the J call TRBJ1-5; D ambiguous. Per germline, CDR1 SGHVS and CDR2 FNYEAQ. With 1 base removed from V and 4 bases from J, the gap between germline ends came to 11 bases. The CDR3 totals 15 residues. This CDR3 is CASSLGLAANQPQHF. The CDR3 coding sequence is TGTGCCAGCAGCTTAGGTTTGGCAGCAAATCAGCCCCAGCATTTT.